One sample yielded the 18 T cell receptor beta chains listed below, sequenced in a study of cytomegalovirus exposure and HLA in healthy donors. The PCR was carried out with 60 Vbeta primers and 13 Jbeta primers. The data were produced by immunoSEQ multiplex PCR, yet TCRdb's version contains in-frame clones alone and is incomplete. The sample shows 200,000 to 250,000 clones, roughly 78% of them seen only once. The sample taken for sequencing was PBMCs. Source of these receptors: a boy younger than 18 in good health and CMV-seronegative.

The rearrangement joins TRBV2 to TRBJ2-3; TRBD1 matches at 10 bases. The ends lost 7 bases at V and 6 bases at J; junction bases unmatched: 7. CDR1 SNHLY and CDR2 FYNNEI come from the germline V gene. This CDR3 spans 14 amino acids. The CDR3: CASTTDRGSDTQYF. The CDR3 DNA follows: TGTGCCAGCACCACGGACAGGGGGAGCGATACGCAGTATTTT.

V is TRBV6-4 and J is TRBJ2-1, with TRBD2 matching over 14 bases. The V and J ends lost 2 bases and 7 bases, in that order; junction bases with no gene match: 4. Per germline, CDR1 MRHNA and CDR2 SNTAGT. CDR3 length: 16 residues. In DNA, the CDR3 is TGTGCCAGCAGTGACCCCGGGACTAGCGGGAGAAATGAGCAGTTCTTC. It is translated as CASSDPGTSGRNEQFF.

V is TRBV27 and J is TRBJ2-7, with D possibly being TRBD1 (5 bases). Trimming cost V 3 bases and J 5 bases, with 11 bases left between them. Germline assignment: CDR1 MNHEY and CDR2 SMNVEV (reference sequence). The CDR3 has 13 amino acids. CDR3 region: CASSFLGDNEQYF. The CDR3 bases are TGTGCCAGCAGTTTCTTAGGGGATAACGAGCAGTACTTC.

The chain recombines TRBV2 with TRBJ1-2; maybe TRBD1 (5 bases). The ends were cut back, 2 bases at V and 8 bases at J, with 9 bases in the middle. The germline gives CDR1 SNHLY, CDR2 FYNNEI. The CDR3 contains 12 residues. The CDR3 region is CASSEQGGGYTF. The CDR3, as DNA: TGTGCCAGCAGTGAACAGGGCGGAGGCTACACCTTC. Full variable domain (rest looked up from reference TRBV2 and TRBJ1-2): EPEVTQTPSHQVTQMGQEVILRCVPISNHLYFYWYRQILGQKVEFLVSFYNNEISEKSEIFDDQFSVERPDGSNFTLKIRSTKLEDSAMYFCASSEQGGGYTFGSGTRLTVV.

This rearrangement joins TRBV14 to TRBJ2-3; TRBD2 agrees at 7 bases. CDR3 length: 16 residues. Germline lookup yields CDR1 SGHDN and CDR2 FVKESK. V lost 4 bases to trimming and J lost 0 bases; unmatched junction nucleotides: 7. This CDR3 is CASSRLAGGSTDTQYF. DNA of the CDR3: TGTGCCAGCAGCCGACTAGCCGGAGGGAGCACAGATACGCAGTATTTT.

The rearrangement joins TRBV6-1 to TRBJ2-2, with TRBD1 matching 9 bases. The CDR3 has 15 amino acids. The germline gives CDR1 MNHNS, CDR2 SASEGT. J was trimmed by 4 bases and V by 5 bases; bases with no gene match: 5. The CDR3 spells CASSWTGEVTGELFF. The CDR3 DNA follows: TGTGCCAGCAGTTGGACAGGGGAGGTCACCGGGGAGCTGTTTTTT.

V is TRBV6-5 and J is TRBJ2-2; D remains ambiguous. The germline CDR1 and CDR2 sequences are MNHEY and SVGAGI. This CDR3 region has 15 residues. V lost 2 bases and J 2 bases, leaving 9 bases between the germline ends. The CDR3 nucleotides are TGTGCCAGCAGTTACGGCCAGGTCAACACCGGGGAGCTGTTTTTT. Its protein is CASSYGQVNTGELFF.

The V call is TRBV11-2, the J call TRBJ1-5; perhaps TRBD1 as D (6 bases). The V gene's germline CDR1 is SGHAT and CDR2 FQNNGV. The CDR3 extends over 14 amino acids. Trimming cost V 5 bases and J 0 bases, with 8 bases left between them. The CDR3 region is CASSLTGSNQPQHF. CDR3 sequence (DNA): TGTGCCAGCAGCCTGACAGGTAGCAATCAGCCCCAGCATTTT.

This sequence joins TRBV15 and TRBJ2-3, with D possibly matching TRBD2 (5 bases). Per the germline V gene, CDR1 is LNHNV and CDR2 is YYDKDF (reference sequence). Trimming cost V 5 bases and J 4 bases, with 19 bases left between them. This CDR3 is built from 16 residues. CDR3 DNA sequence: TGTGCCACCAGCCCAGCCTATGGGAATAGCGCAGATACGCAGTATTTT. Translated, it gives CATSPAYGNSADTQYF.

V and J are TRBV4-1 and TRBJ1-5, with D tentatively TRBD1 (5 bases). With 0 bases removed from V and 9 bases from J, the gap between germline ends came to 21 bases. The CDR3 contains 17 residues. The germline gives CDR1 MGHRA, CDR2 YSYEKL. In DNA, the CDR3 is TGCGCCAGCAGCCAAGAAGTAAAGTACCCAGGGTTGGGGCCCCAGCATTTT. The encoded protein is CASSQEVKYPGLGPQHF.

The chain combines TRBV5-1 with TRBJ1-2; D is uncertain. CDR1 is SGHRS, CDR2 YFSETQ, per germline. V lost 1 base and J lost 8, with 24 bases in between. The CDR3 loop spans 17 amino acids. The CDR3 DNA follows: TGCGCCAGCAGCTTGTCCCCCACTACAAAAGTTGGTATAGGCTACACCTTC. Its protein is CASSLSPTTKVGIGYTF.

This chain uses TRBV15 with TRBJ2-3, with TRBD2 identical over 10 bases. Unmatched junction bases numbered 6, after V lost 3 bases and J lost 3 bases. The V gene's germline CDR1 is LNHNV and CDR2 YYDKDF (reference sequence). The CDR3 consists of 16 residues. CDR3 DNA sequence: TGTGCCACCAGCAGGGAGTCTAGCGGGAGAACAGATACGCAGTATTTT. It translates to CATSRESSGRTDTQYF.

The chain links TRBV6-1 to TRBJ2-1; D might be TRBD2 (6 bases). The CDR3 is 13 residues long. Germline CDR1 is MNHNS and CDR2 is SASEGT. With 4 bases removed from V and 5 bases from J, the gap between germline ends came to 9 bases. CDR3 protein: CASSVSGDNEQFF. The CDR3 nucleotides read TGTGCCAGCAGTGTTAGCGGAGACAATGAGCAGTTCTTC.

The V and J genes are TRBV7-2 and TRBJ2-1; 8 positions match TRBD1. The CDR3 sequence is 14 residues long. The germline V gene has CDR1 SGHTA and CDR2 FQGNSA. Trimming removed 5 bases from V and 2 bases from J; junction bases left unmatched: 2. The CDR3 here is CASSRQGPYNEQFF. The CDR3 DNA reads TGTGCCAGCAGCCGACAGGGGCCCTACAATGAGCAGTTCTTC.

This clone was seen more than once but under ten times. The V and J genes are TRBV5-1 and TRBJ1-3; 9 nucleotides align to TRBD1. The J segment lost 2 bases and the V segment lost 4 bases, leaving 19 bases of the junction unmatched. The length of the CDR3 is 20 residues. Per germline, CDR1 SGHRS and CDR2 YFSETQ. The CDR3 DNA reads TGCGCCAGCAGCCCAGCCGGGACAGGGACAGCCTTTCGGACTGGAAACACCATATATTTT. Amino acids: CASSPAGTGTAFRTGNTIYF.

The chain is built from TRBV12-2 and TRBJ2-1; TRBD2, the table's D call, was not compared with the DNA. TRBV12-2 is assigned pseudogene status. The CDR3 contains 18 residues. The CDR3 here is CASRLARAEDVSYNEQFF. CDR3 in DNA: TGTGCAAGTCGCTTAGCGCGAGCGGAGGACGTCTCCTACAATGAGCAGTTCTTC.

J is TRBJ1-2 and V is TRBV6-5; the match to TRBD1 covers 8 bases. The CDR3 runs 14 residues. CDR1 MNHEY and CDR2 SVGAGI come from the germline V gene. V was pared by 6 bases and J by 7 bases, with 10 bases of the junction left unmatched. CDR3 amino acids: CASRSTGERGGYTF. CDR3 sequence (DNA): TGTGCCAGCAGATCGACAGGGGAGAGGGGTGGCTACACCTTC.

This sequence joins TRBV10-1 and TRBJ2-3, with a possible D match to TRBD2 (6 bases). V was clipped by 4 bases and J by 7 bases, with 21 bases between them. The germline V gene encodes CDR1 WNHNN and CDR2 SYGVQD (reference sequence). The CDR3 extends over 16 amino acids. CDR3 nucleotide sequence: TGCGCCAGCAGTGGGGACTTCTTCCTCAGTAACAATACGCAGTATTTT. Its protein product is CASSGDFFLSNNTQYF.